A selection of T cell receptor beta chains follows, all from one sample in a study of blood T cell repertoires in COVID-19. Sequencing was performed with immunoSEQ multiplex PCR; in TCRdb, only in-frame clones are kept and a portion is missing. The data hold around 200,000 clones, with roughly 85% observed a single time. The sequencing input was peripheral blood. Receptors were obtained from a middle-aged woman with active or convalescent COVID-19. CDR3s include the opening cysteine and the closing phenylalanine or tryptophan. A D gene is named only where the DNA matches it firmly. Clone size appears in some rows only: once, few, many, or a class for an expanded clone.

j_gene,v_gene,d_gene,abundance,CDR3aa,CDR3nt
TRBJ1-5,TRBV24-1,TRBD1,.,CATSDPDVGQGRQPQHF,TGTGCCACCAGTGATCCCGACGTAGGACAGGGTCGACAGCCCCAGCATTTT
TRBJ2-7,TRBV5-1,.,.,CASSSIASPYEQYF,TGCGCCAGCAGCTCCATAGCCAGCCCCTACGAGCAGTACTTC
TRBJ1-3,TRBV3-1/TRBV3-2,.,.,CASSQDGGSTGNTIYF,TGTGCCAGCAGCCAAGACGGGGGGAGTACTGGAAACACCATATATTTT
TRBJ2-7,TRBV9,TRBD2,.,CASSAYGTSGYEQYF,TGTGCCAGCAGCGCGTACGGGACTAGCGGCTACGAGCAGTACTTC
TRBJ2-4,TRBV6-5,TRBD1,.,CASSSTGPKNIQYF,TGTGCCAGCAGTTCGACAGGGCCCAAAAACATTCAGTACTTC
TRBJ2-4,TRBV2,.,once,CASGSMDKNIQYF,TGTGCCAGCGGGAGTATGGACAAAAACATTCAGTACTTC
TRBJ1-3,TRBV2,.,few,CASRADSSGNTIYF,TGTGCCAGCAGGGCGGACAGCTCTGGAAACACCATATATTTT
TRBJ1-2,TRBV30,TRBD1,.,CAWEGQANYGYTF,TGTGCCTGGGAGGGACAGGCTAACTATGGCTACACCTTC
TRBJ1-6,TRBV7-9,.,.,CASSFEEGDSPLHF,TGTGCCAGCAGCTTTGAGGAGGGTGACTCACCCCTCCACTTT
TRBJ2-1,TRBV7-2,.,.,CASSLPWGVGSNEQFF,TGTGCCAGCAGCTTACCTTGGGGGGTTGGCAGCAATGAGCAGTTCTTC
TRBJ2-1,TRBV4-3,.,.,CASSQSDRSSYNEQFF,TGCGCCAGCAGCCAATCCGACAGAAGCTCCTACAATGAGCAGTTCTTC
TRBJ2-3,TRBV4-3,TRBD2,once,CASSQRTSGGVGDTQYF,TGCGCCAGCAGCCAACGGACTAGCGGGGGGGTGGGAGATACGCAGTATTTT
TRBJ2-1,TRBV11-2,TRBD1,few,CASSRQGRGEQFF,TGTGCCAGCAGCCGACAGGGAAGGGGTGAGCAGTTCTTC
TRBJ1-6,TRBV27,.,.,CASSFFRDGSPLHF,TGTGCCAGCAGTTTCTTCAGGGATGGGTCACCCCTCCACTTT
TRBJ2-7,TRBV6-6,.,.,CASSSHGSSSYEQYF,TGTGCCAGCAGTTCACACGGGTCAAGCTCCTACGAGCAGTACTTC
TRBJ2-1,TRBV5-4,.,.,CASSIRTDSNEQFF,TGTGCCAGCAGCATCCGGACAGATTCCAATGAGCAGTTCTTC
TRBJ2-7,TRBV5-1,.,.,CASSLGLANSYEQYF,TGCGCCAGCAGCTTGGGTTTAGCCAACTCCTACGAGCAGTACTTC
TRBJ1-6,TRBV14,.,.,CASSQLGSSYNSPLHF,TGTGCCAGCAGCCAATTGGGGAGCTCCTATAATTCACCCCTCCACTTT